This T cell receptor beta chain was sequenced during a study of T cell responses to AZD1222 COVID-19 vaccine. General study findings and limits: White British ancestry dominated among donors, who included more females, and clonal diversity was possibly underestimated. Baseline seropositivity occurred in only 5 or 6 AZD1222 recipients. When two AZD1222 doses had been given, Spike-specific TCR breadth and depth rose.

Profiling relied on immunoSEQ multiplex PCR, and the TCRdb table lists in-frame clones only, not all of them. The sample lists approximately 150,000 clones, 92% occurring once. Concerning this clone itself: No antigen is known for it.

Germline V CDR1 and CDR2: LGHDT, YNNKEL (reference sequence). V was cut by 7 bases and J by 0 bases, with 9 bases left in between. CDR3 length: 13 residues. This sequence originates from an adult who received the AZD1222 COVID-19 vaccine. The sequencing here drew on peripheral blood, taken 28 days after the second AZD1222 dose. The chain carries TRBV3-1 (or the pseudogene TRBV3-2) and TRBJ1-1; no firm D call. The chain's CDR3 is CASTKWLNTEAFF. CDR3 nucleotides: TGTGCCAGCACCAAATGGTTGAACACTGAAGCTTTCTTT.